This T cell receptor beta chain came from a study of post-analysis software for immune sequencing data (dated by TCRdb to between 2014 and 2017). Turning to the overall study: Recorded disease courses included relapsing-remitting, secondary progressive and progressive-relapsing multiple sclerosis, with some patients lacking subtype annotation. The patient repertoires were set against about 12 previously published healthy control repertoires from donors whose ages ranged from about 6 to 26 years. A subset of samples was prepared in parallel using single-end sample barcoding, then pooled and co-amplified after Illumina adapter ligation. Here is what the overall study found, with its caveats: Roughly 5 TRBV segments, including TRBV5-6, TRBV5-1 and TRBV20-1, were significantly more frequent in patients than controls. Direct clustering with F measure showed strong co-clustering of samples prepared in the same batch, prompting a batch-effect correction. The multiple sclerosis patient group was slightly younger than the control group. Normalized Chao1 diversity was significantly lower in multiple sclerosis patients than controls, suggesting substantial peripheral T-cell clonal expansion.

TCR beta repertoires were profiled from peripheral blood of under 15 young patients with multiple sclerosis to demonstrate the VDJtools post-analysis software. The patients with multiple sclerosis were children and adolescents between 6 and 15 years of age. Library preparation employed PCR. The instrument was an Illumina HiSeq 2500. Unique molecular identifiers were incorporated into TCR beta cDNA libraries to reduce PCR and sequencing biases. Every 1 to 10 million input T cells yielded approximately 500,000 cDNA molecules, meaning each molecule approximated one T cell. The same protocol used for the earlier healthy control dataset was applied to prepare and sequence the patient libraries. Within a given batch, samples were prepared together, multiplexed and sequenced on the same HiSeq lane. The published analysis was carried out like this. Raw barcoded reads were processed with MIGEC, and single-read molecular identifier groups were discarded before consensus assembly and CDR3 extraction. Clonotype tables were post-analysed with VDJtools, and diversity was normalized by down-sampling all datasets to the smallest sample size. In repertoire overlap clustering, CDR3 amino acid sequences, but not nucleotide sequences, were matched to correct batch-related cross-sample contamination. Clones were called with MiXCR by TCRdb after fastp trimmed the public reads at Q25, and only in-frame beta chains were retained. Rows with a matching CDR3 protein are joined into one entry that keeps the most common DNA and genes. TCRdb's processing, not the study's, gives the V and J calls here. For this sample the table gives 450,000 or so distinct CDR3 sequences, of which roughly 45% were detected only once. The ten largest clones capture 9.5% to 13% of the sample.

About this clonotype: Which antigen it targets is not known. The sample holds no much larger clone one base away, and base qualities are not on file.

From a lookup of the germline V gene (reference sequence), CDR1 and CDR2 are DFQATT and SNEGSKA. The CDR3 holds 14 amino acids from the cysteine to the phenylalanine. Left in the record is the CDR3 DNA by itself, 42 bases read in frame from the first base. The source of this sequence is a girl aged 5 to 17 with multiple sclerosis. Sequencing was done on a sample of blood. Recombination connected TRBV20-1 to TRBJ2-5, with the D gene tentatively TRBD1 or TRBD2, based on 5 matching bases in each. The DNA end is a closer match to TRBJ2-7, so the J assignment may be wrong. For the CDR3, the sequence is CSARGRGEGYEQYF. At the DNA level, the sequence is TGCAGTGCTAGAGGGAGAGGGGAAGGCTACGAGCAGTACTTC.